The rows below give T cell receptor beta chains drawn from one sample of a study of blood T cell repertoires in COVID-19. The assay was immunoSEQ multiplex PCR, and TCRdb's table has in-frame clones only and misses some. The sample holds 250,000 or so clones, 84% seen once. Sequenced input: peripheral blood. These receptors originate from a man aged 55 to 70 with acute or convalescent COVID-19. Each CDR3 is given with its conserved first and last residue. A D gene is named only where the DNA matches it firmly. The size field is filled for only some rows; it gives once, few, many or a size class.

CDR3: CASSLLAGLYEQYF; DNA: TGCGCCAGCAGCTTGTTGGCAGGGCTCTACGAGCAGTACTTC; size: few; V: TRBV5-1; D: .; J: TRBJ2-7
CDR3: CASSLGSAGSSYEQYF; DNA: TGTGCCAGCAGCTTAGGGTCGGCGGGGAGCTCCTACGAGCAGTACTTC; size: few; V: TRBV7-8; D: .; J: TRBJ2-7
CDR3: CASSYSGSGGDTQYF; DNA: TGTGCCAGCAGTTACTCGGGATCGGGGGGGGATACGCAGTATTTT; size: .; V: TRBV6-5; D: TRBD2; J: TRBJ2-3
CDR3: CASSLSGDSFVEQFF; DNA: TGTGCCAGCAGCTTATCCGGGGACAGCTTCGTCGAGCAGTTCTTC; size: .; V: TRBV7-2; D: TRBD1; J: TRBJ2-1
CDR3: CASSRDSSINEQFF; DNA: TGTGCCAGCTCACGGGACAGCTCGATCAATGAGCAGTTCTTC; size: .; V: TRBV28; D: TRBD1; J: TRBJ2-1
CDR3: CASSPTLGQTYEQYF; DNA: TGTGCCAGCTCACCGACCTTGGGACAGACCTACGAGCAGTACTTC; size: once; V: TRBV18; D: TRBD1; J: TRBJ2-7
CDR3: CASSPSAVFYGYTF; DNA: TGTGCCAGCTCACCATCGGCGGTCTTCTATGGCTACACCTTC; size: .; V: TRBV18; D: .; J: TRBJ1-2
CDR3: CASSTSGGLYNEQFF; DNA: TGTGCCAGCAGCACCTCAGGGGGCCTCTACAATGAGCAGTTCTTC; size: .; V: TRBV5-4; D: TRBD1; J: TRBJ2-1
CDR3: CASSLGGNEAFF; DNA: TGTGCCAGCAGCTTAGGCGGCAATGAAGCTTTCTTT; size: .; V: TRBV11-1; D: .; J: TRBJ1-1
CDR3: CASSISNTIYF; DNA: TGTGCCAGTAGTATAAGCAACACCATATATTTT; size: .; V: TRBV19; D: .; J: TRBJ1-3
CDR3: CAWSARPQGGEKLFF; DNA: TGTGCCTGGAGTGCCCGCCCACAAGGGGGTGAAAAACTGTTTTTT; size: once; V: TRBV30; D: .; J: TRBJ1-4
CDR3: CASSFGTSGGQETQYF; DNA: TGTGCCAGCAGTTTCGGGACTAGCGGGGGCCAAGAGACCCAGTACTTC; size: .; V: TRBV6-5; D: TRBD2; J: TRBJ2-5
CDR3: CASSHRDRASKNIQYF; DNA: TGTGCCAGCAGCCATCGGGACAGGGCTTCCAAAAACATTCAGTACTTC; size: .; V: TRBV3-1/TRBV3-2; D: TRBD1; J: TRBJ2-4
CDR3: CASSSQTSGIHGEQFF; DNA: TGTGCCAGCAGCTCACAGACTAGCGGGATCCACGGTGAGCAGTTCTTC; size: .; V: TRBV13; D: TRBD2; J: TRBJ2-1
CDR3: CASSQDEGTGYGYTF; DNA: TGCGCCAGCAGCCAAGATGAGGGAACGGGCTATGGCTACACCTTC; size: .; V: TRBV4-3; D: .; J: TRBJ1-2
CDR3: CASTGADSGELFF; DNA: TGCGCCAGCACTGGGGCTGACTCCGGGGAGCTGTTTTTT; size: .; V: TRBV10-2; D: .; J: TRBJ2-2
CDR3: CASSLGGRSRQYF; DNA: TGTGCCAGCAGCTTGGGGGGGAGGTCGCGGCAGTACTTC; size: .; V: TRBV7-9; D: TRBD2; J: TRBJ2-7
CDR3: CASSFGLRENQETQYF; DNA: TGTGCCAGCAGCTTTGGACTCCGGGAGAACCAAGAGACCCAGTACTTC; size: .; V: TRBV11-2; D: .; J: TRBJ2-5
CDR3: CASSSRLAGEADTQYF; DNA: TGCGCCAGCAGCTCTAGACTAGCGGGGGAGGCTGATACGCAGTATTTT; size: .; V: TRBV5-1; D: TRBD2; J: TRBJ2-3
CDR3: CASSPGTGPPLTGELFF; DNA: TGTGCTAGCAGCCCCGGGACAGGGCCCCCTCTCACCGGGGAGCTGTTTTTT; size: .; V: TRBV7-7; D: TRBD1; J: TRBJ2-2
CDR3: CASSPLGGGYTF; DNA: TGTGCCAGCAGCCCCCTTGGGGGGGGCTACACCTTC; size: few; V: TRBV3-1/TRBV3-2; D: .; J: TRBJ1-2
CDR3: CASSNRGGSVAGELFF; DNA: TGTGCCAGTAGTAACAGGGGTGGATCGGTCGCCGGGGAGCTGTTTTTT; size: .; V: TRBV19; D: TRBD1; J: TRBJ2-2
CDR3: CASSSLASNTGELFF; DNA: TGTGCCAGCAGCTCGCTAGCGTCGAACACCGGGGAGCTGTTTTTT; size: .; V: TRBV11-2; D: .; J: TRBJ2-2
CDR3: CAGMCGWNTGELFF; DNA: TGCGCCGGGATGTGCGGGTGGAACACCGGGGAGCTGTTTTTT; size: .; V: TRBV10-1; D: .; J: TRBJ2-2
CDR3: CAWTYDNLAGETQYF; DNA: TGTGCCTGGACTTACGATAATCTAGCGGGGGAGACCCAGTACTTC; size: .; V: TRBV30; D: TRBD2; J: TRBJ2-5
CDR3: CAISGGTGGTEAFF; DNA: TGTGCCATCAGTGGGGGGACAGGGGGTACTGAAGCTTTCTTT; size: once; V: TRBV10-3; D: TRBD1; J: TRBJ1-1
CDR3: CASSPRRGGINMLNTEAFF; DNA: TGTGCCAGCAGTCCCCGTCGGGGAGGTATTAACATGTTGAACACTGAAGCTTTCTTT; size: .; V: TRBV6-2/TRBV6-3; D: .; J: TRBJ1-1
CDR3: CASSSTGEGEQFF; DNA: TGTGCCAGCAGTTCTACCGGGGAGGGTGAGCAGTTCTTC; size: .; V: TRBV6-5; D: TRBD2; J: TRBJ2-1
CDR3: CASRSPGREGQSDTQYF; DNA: TGTGCCAGCAGATCCCCGGGGCGGGAGGGCCAATCAGATACGCAGTATTTT; size: .; V: TRBV7-2; D: TRBD2; J: TRBJ2-3
CDR3: CASITPSAAGYEQYF; DNA: TGTGCCAGCATCACACCCTCAGCGGCCGGCTACGAGCAGTACTTC; size: .; V: TRBV28; D: .; J: TRBJ2-7
CDR3: CALSARDRGNSPLHF; DNA: TGTGCCCTCTCAGCTCGGGACAGGGGGAATTCACCCCTCCACTTT; size: once; V: TRBV6-5; D: TRBD1; J: TRBJ1-6
CDR3: CASSEGVRSGEKLFF; DNA: TGTGCCAGCAGCGAGGGGGTCCGATCGGGTGAAAAACTGTTTTTT; size: .; V: TRBV9; D: .; J: TRBJ1-4
CDR3: CASSPGGAPEETQYF; DNA: TGTGCCAGCTCACCGGGCGGGGCACCTGAAGAGACCCAGTACTTC; size: .; V: TRBV18; D: .; J: TRBJ2-5
CDR3: CASSSLAGVYSSYNEQFF; DNA: TGTGCCAGCAGCTCTCTAGCGGGGGTTTATTCATCCTACAATGAGCAGTTCTTC; size: .; V: TRBV11-2; D: TRBD2; J: TRBJ2-1
CDR3: CASSLSGTGQPQHF; DNA: TGTGCCAGCAGTTTAAGCGGTACAGGGCAGCCCCAGCATTTT; size: .; V: TRBV27; D: .; J: TRBJ1-5
CDR3: CAISESETGKPSNQPQHF; DNA: TGTGCCATCAGTGAGTCGGAGACAGGCAAACCTAGCAATCAGCCCCAGCATTTT; size: .; V: TRBV10-3; D: .; J: TRBJ1-5
CDR3: CASSPGQTTYEQYF; DNA: TGTGCCAGCAGCCCGGGACAGACTACCTACGAGCAGTACTTC; size: .; V: TRBV3-1/TRBV3-2; D: TRBD1; J: TRBJ2-7
CDR3: CASSSLQGRNEQFF; DNA: TGTGCCAGCAGCTCGTTACAGGGGAGGAATGAGCAGTTCTTC; size: .; V: TRBV7-6; D: .; J: TRBJ2-1
CDR3: CASSGKDRKNIQYF; DNA: TGTGCCAGCAGCGGTAAGGACAGGAAAAACATTCAGTACTTC; size: few; V: TRBV9; D: TRBD1; J: TRBJ2-4
CDR3: CASSEEEGAKTQYF; DNA: TGCGCCAGCAGTGAAGAAGAGGGCGCGAAGACCCAGTACTTC; size: .; V: TRBV10-1; D: .; J: TRBJ2-5
CDR3: CSATDGSEQYF; DNA: TGCAGTGCTACAGATGGGAGCGAGCAGTACTTC; size: .; V: TRBV20-1; D: .; J: TRBJ2-7